Below, 20 T cell receptor beta chains from the same sample are listed, as sequenced in a study of blood T cell repertoires in COVID-19. The table came from immunoSEQ multiplex PCR; TCRdb's copy has only in-frame clones and leaves some out. The sample records a few hundred thousand clones, roughly 89% being singletons. The sequencing input was peripheral blood. These receptors were obtained from a middle-aged woman with COVID-19, enrolled during active disease.

The chain has TRBV19 and TRBJ2-7, with 7 bases matching TRBD2. The CDR3 totals 13 residues. Germline V gives CDR1 LNHDA, CDR2 SQIVND (reference sequence). Trimming took 3 bases from V and 3 from J; bases not matched to a gene: 2. Here the CDR3 reads CASSIGTNYEQYF. The CDR3 DNA is TGTGCCAGTAGTATTGGGACTAACTACGAGCAGTACTTC. The full variable domain, completed using reference TRBV19 and TRBJ2-7, is DGGITQSPKYLFRKEGQNVTLSCEQNLNHDAMYWYRQDPGQGLRLIYYSQIVNDFQKGDIAEGYSVSREKKESFPLTVTSAQKNPTAFYLCASSIGTNYEQYFGPGTRLTVT.

The V call is TRBV9, the J call TRBJ2-2, with D possibly matching TRBD1 (5 bases). Germline assignment: CDR1 SGDLS and CDR2 YYNGEE. The V and J ends lost 3 bases and 5 bases respectively, with 20 bases between them. The length of the CDR3 is 17 residues. CDR3 coding DNA: TGTGCCAGCAGCGGTTTTTCCTGGCAGGGTGGTACCGGGGAGCTGTTTTTT. This gives the protein CASSGFSWQGGTGELFF.

The rearrangement uses TRBV27 and TRBJ1-4; 7 nucleotides line up with TRBD1. The CDR3 sequence is 14 residues long. Per germline, CDR1 MNHEY and CDR2 SMNVEV (reference sequence). V was pared by 3 bases and J by 8 bases, with 6 bases of the junction left unmatched. CDR3 nucleotide sequence: TGTGCCAGCAGTTTCGGGGACAGAGAGGAAAAACTGTTTTTT. It yields the protein CASSFGDREEKLFF.

This clone was seen only once. The genes are TRBV15 and TRBJ1-4; 7 bases agree with TRBD1. V dropped 0 bases and J dropped 7; count of bases not matched to a gene: 14. Germline V CDR1 and CDR2: LNHNV, YYDKDF (reference sequence). The CDR3 covers 18 residues. DNA of the CDR3: TGTGCCACCAGCAGAGATGCGTTGACAGGGCAGATGGCTGAAAAACTGTTTTTT. It codes for CATSRDALTGQMAEKLFF.

This clone showed up just a few times. This sequence joins TRBV7-9 and TRBJ1-3, with D maybe TRBD1 (5 bases). The V end was cut by 3 bases, the J end by 12 bases, with 18 bases between. The CDR3 consists of 14 residues. Germline-derived CDR1 and CDR2 are SEHNR and FQNEAQ (reference sequence). The CDR3 DNA reads as TGTGCCAGCAGCTTTCCGGCAGGGAAAAGCAACATATATTTT. Translation gives CASSFPAGKSNIYF.

The CDR3 protein is CASSTRLAGALYEQYF. DNA for the CDR3: TGTGCCAGCAGCACCAGACTAGCGGGAGCCCTGTACGAGCAGTACTTC. The chain combines TRBV7-2 with TRBJ2-7; 12 bases fit TRBD2. Germline CDR1 SGHTA, CDR2 FQGNSA. The V and J ends lost 5 bases and 4 bases, in that order; junction bases with no gene match: 9. The CDR3 contains 16 residues.

The J gene is TRBJ2-7, the V gene TRBV6-6, with TRBD1 as a possible D gene (6 bases). Trimming took 6 bases from V and 5 from J, leaving 17 bases between them. This CDR3 has 14 residues. CDR1 and CDR2 (germline): MNHNY, SVGAGI (reference sequence). CDR3 DNA sequence: TGTGCCAGCAGGACACGAACAGGGAACAACGAGCAGTACTTC. Protein product: CASRTRTGNNEQYF.

This clone was observed a few times. The chain links TRBV4-1 to TRBJ2-7; 7 bases are a match to TRBD2. Per germline, CDR1 MGHRA and CDR2 YSYEKL. Unmatched junction bases numbered 9, after V lost 5 bases and J lost 2 bases. This CDR3 is 15 amino acids long. The CDR3 spells CASSYSGTTTYEQYF. The CDR3 DNA is TGCGCCAGCAGCTACTCCGGGACTACTACCTACGAGCAGTACTTC.

The chain links TRBV2 to TRBJ1-3; D remains unclear. The CDR3 runs to 12 residues. The V and J ends lost 6 bases and 4 bases respectively, with 7 bases between them. Per germline, CDR1 SNHLY and CDR2 FYNNEI. DNA of the CDR3: TGTGCCAGCAGGCTTACAGGAAACACCATATATTTT. Its translation is CASRLTGNTIYF.

V gene TRBV18 combines with J gene TRBJ1-1; TRBD1 matches at 9 bases. V gave up 8 bases and J gave up 1 base; unmatched junction bases: 17. CDR3 size: 18 residues. CDR1 is KGHSH, CDR2 LQKENI, per germline. The CDR3 loop reads CASTGLTGGVGRNTEAFF. CDR3 bases: TGTGCCAGCACCGGACTCACAGGGGGCGTTGGTAGGAACACTGAAGCTTTCTTT.

The chain uses TRBV3-1 (or the pseudogene TRBV3-2) and TRBJ1-2; D is unclear. This CDR3 spans 13 amino acids. CDR1 and CDR2 (germline): LGHDT, YNNKEL (reference sequence). V shed 7 bases and J shed 4 bases, with 13 bases lying between them. Here the CDR3 reads CASTMRNLYGYTF. The CDR3 region has the DNA TGTGCCAGCACTATGCGCAACCTCTATGGCTACACCTTC.

This chain uses TRBV5-1 with TRBJ1-2; TRBD1 matches 7 bases. Trimming removed 0 bases from V and 4 bases from J; junction bases left unmatched: 6. From germline, CDR1 is SGHRS and CDR2 YFSETQ. This CDR3 has 15 residues. CDR3 nucleotides: TGCGCCAGCAGCTTGGAAGCAGGGGGACCCTATGGCTACACCTTC. Encoded protein: CASSLEAGGPYGYTF.

The genes are TRBV5-1 and TRBJ1-1; D is uncertain. This CDR3 has 15 amino acids. Deletions cut 0 bases from V and 3 bases from J, with 12 bases between. Germline-derived CDR1 and CDR2 are SGHRS and YFSETQ. CDR3 sequence (DNA): TGCGCCAGCAGCTTGGGGGTGGGTCGGGACACTGAAGCTTTCTTT. As protein: CASSLGVGRDTEAFF.

This clone came up a few times. The V call is TRBV28, the J call TRBJ2-6; D uncertain. Per the germline V gene, CDR1 is MDHEN and CDR2 is SYDVKM. The CDR3 sequence is 14 residues long. The germline V and J ends were trimmed by 7 bases and 4 bases, with 11 bases remaining between them. The CDR3 spells CASTALDGANVLTF. The CDR3 region has the DNA TGTGCCAGCACGGCCCTAGACGGGGCCAACGTCCTGACTTTC.

CDR3 protein: CAGQLGSTDTQYF. The CDR3 DNA reads TGTGCCGGACAATTGGGGAGCACAGATACGCAGTATTTT. J is TRBJ2-3 and V is TRBV7-9; D is possibly TRBD1 (5 bases). The germline V and J ends were trimmed by 11 bases and 0 bases, with 12 bases remaining between them. This CDR3 contains 13 residues. Per the germline V gene, CDR1 is SEHNR and CDR2 is FQNEAQ (reference sequence).

This clone was found a few times. The chain recombines TRBV7-2 with TRBJ2-7; no reliable D call. The CDR3 loop spans 16 amino acids. Trimming removed 3 bases at V and 2 bases at J, with 17 bases between. Germline CDR1 is SGHTA and CDR2 is FQGNSA. This chain's CDR3 is CASSFKSNSPPYEQYF. CDR3 sequence (DNA): TGTGCCAGCAGCTTCAAGTCTAACTCCCCTCCCTACGAGCAGTACTTC.

The chain couples TRBV5-3 to TRBJ2-1; 10 nucleotides line up with TRBD2. TRBV5-3 is an open reading frame whose function is uncertain. There are 10 residues in the CDR3. Trimming removed 4 bases from V and 14 bases from J; junction bases left unmatched: 0. The CDR3 loop is CARSTSGEFF. The CDR3 DNA follows: TGTGCCAGAAGCACTAGCGGGGAGTTCTTC.

CDR3 nucleotide sequence: TGCGCCAGCAGTCCCGGGGTAGGAGAAAAACTGTTTTTT. Encoded protein: CASSPGVGEKLFF. The chain uses TRBV5-1 and TRBJ1-4; D gene ambiguous. The V and J ends lost 5 bases and 8 bases respectively, with 13 bases between them. The CDR3 spans 13 residues. Germline lookup yields CDR1 SGHRS and CDR2 YFSETQ.

The chain employs TRBV5-6 and TRBJ1-2, with TRBD1 matching 8 bases. The ends lost 3 bases at V and 2 bases at J; junction bases unmatched: 3. The CDR3 runs to 14 residues. The germline V gene has CDR1 SGHDT and CDR2 YYEEEE. The CDR3: CASSSTGANYGYTF. In DNA, the CDR3 is TGTGCCAGCAGCTCGACAGGGGCCAACTATGGCTACACCTTC.

The chain carries TRBV29-1 and TRBJ2-4; a weak D match, TRBD1 (6 bases). The V gene lost 7 bases and the J gene lost 5 bases, with 15 bases spanning the gap. Germline lookup yields CDR1 SQVTM and CDR2 ANQGSEA. This CDR3 has 13 residues. CDR3 region: CSAEQGKQNIQYF. DNA of the CDR3: TGCAGCGCAGAACAGGGAAAACAAAACATTCAGTACTTC. Using reference TRBV29-1 and TRBJ2-4 for the parts outside the CDR3, the full variable domain is SAVISQKPSRDICQRGTSLTIQCQVDSQVTMMFWYRQQPGQSLTLIATANQGSEATYESGFVIDKFPISRPNLTFSTLTVSNMSPEDSSIYLCSAEQGKQNIQYFGAGTRLSVL.